This T cell receptor beta chain stems from a study of regulatory T cells in long-lasting Graves disease. iRepertoire HTBI primers and Arm-PCR of CDR3 regions built TCR beta libraries. One entry per CDR3 protein, called by TCRdb with MiXCR from the multiplex PCR reads. The table has about 470,000 distinct CDR3 sequences, roughly 20% seen once. Time point denoted: persistent/refractory GD, antithyroid drugs over 5 years with positive TRAb. Generation of the TCR library employed RNA extracted from PBMCs. This clonotype turned up a few times. CDR3 size: 15 residues. V gave up 2 bases and J gave up 4 bases; unmatched junction bases: 4. Germline lookup yields CDR1 MNHEY and CDR2 SVGAGI.

This TCR came from a female donor with Graves disease. V gene TRBV6-5 combines with J gene TRBJ2-5, with 10 bases identical to TRBD2. The sequences come from peripheral blood mononuclear cells (PBMCs), collected when the disease was refractory, from a patient treated with antithyroid drugs. The CDR3 region has the DNA TGTGCCAGCAGTTACGATCTAGCGGGAGTAGAGACCCAGTACTTC. As protein: CASSYDLAGVETQYF.